Each of the 27 T cell receptor beta chains below was sequenced from the same sample in a study of blood T cell repertoires in COVID-19. TCRdb keeps only in-frame clones here, not all; method: immunoSEQ multiplex PCR. The sample lists 20,000 to 25,000 clones, around 80% occurring once. Input material: peripheral blood. The receptor set was obtained from a woman aged 80 or over with acute or convalescent COVID-19.

V is TRBV5-6 and J is TRBJ2-5; 9 bases fit TRBD2. The J segment lost 2 bases and the V segment lost 0 bases, leaving 14 bases of the junction unmatched. Germline CDR1 and CDR2: SGHDT and YYEEEE. CDR3 length: 19 residues. In nucleotides, the CDR3 is TGTGCCAGCAGCTTGGACTTGATTGGCGGGGGGGCCCAACAAGAGACCCAGTACTTC. Protein product: CASSLDLIGGGAQQETQYF. Supplemented by reference TRBV5-6 and TRBJ2-5, the full variable domain reads DAGVTQSPTHLIKTRGQQVTLRCSPKSGHDTVSWYQQALGQGPQFIFQYYEEEERQRGNFPDRFSGHQFPNYSSELNVNALLLGDSALYLCASSLDLIGGGAQQETQYFGPGTRLLVL.

The chain is built from TRBV18 and TRBJ2-3, with TRBD2 matching over 11 bases. CDR1 KGHSH and CDR2 LQKENI come from the germline V gene. After removal of 5 bases from V and 3 bases from J, the junction contained 4 bases not matched to a gene. The CDR3 has 15 amino acids. The CDR3 bases are TGTGCCAGCTCATCCCTAGCGGGGGGAACAGATACGCAGTATTTT. Its translation is CASSSLAGGTDTQYF.

The V call is TRBV7-8, the J call TRBJ1-1; D is uncertain. CDR1 SGHVS and CDR2 FQNEAQ come from the germline V gene. V shed 5 bases and J shed 1 base, with 5 bases lying between them. This CDR3 region has 12 residues. This CDR3 is CASSPSNTEAFF. DNA of the CDR3: TGTGCCAGCAGCCCCTCGAACACTGAAGCTTTCTTT.

The J gene is TRBJ1-2, the V gene TRBV3-1 (or the pseudogene TRBV3-2), with 12 nucleotides matching TRBD1. The V gene's germline CDR1 is LGHDT and CDR2 YNNKEL (reference sequence). CDR3 length: 17 amino acids. Trimming removed 4 bases from V and 6 bases from J; junction bases left unmatched: 12. CDR3 nucleotides: TGTGCCAGCAGCCCCCCGGGACAGGGGGCTCCGATCAATGGCTACACCTTC. Translation gives CASSPPGQGAPINGYTF.

The DNA for the CDR3 is TGCAGTGCTTACAGGGCCTATGGCTACACCTTC. Its protein is CSAYRAYGYTF. This chain connects TRBV20-1 to TRBJ1-2; TRBD1 is a possible D gene (6 bases). The V gene's germline CDR1 is DFQATT and CDR2 SNEGSKA (reference sequence). The CDR3 has 11 amino acids. The V gene lost 5 bases and the J gene lost 4 bases, with 8 bases spanning the gap.

This chain joins TRBV3-1 (or the pseudogene TRBV3-2) and TRBJ1-1; 12 nucleotides agree with TRBD1. V was pared by 4 bases and J by 3 bases, with 9 bases of the junction left unmatched. CDR3 length: 17 amino acids. Germline V lookup: CDR1 LGHDT, CDR2 YNNKEL (reference sequence). The CDR3 DNA reads TGTGCCAGCAGCCCCTTCCGGGACAGGGGGCGCGACACTGAAGCTTTCTTT. As protein: CASSPFRDRGRDTEAFF.

This sequence joins TRBV7-2 and TRBJ2-5, with a weak D call TRBD1 (6 bases). The germline CDR1 and CDR2 sequences are SGHTA and FQGNSA. The CDR3 sequence is 15 residues long. The V end lost 3 bases, the J end lost 1 base, and 12 bases lay between the germline ends. DNA of the CDR3: TGTGCCAGCAGCTTCTCGAGGGGGTCCCAAGAGACCCAGTACTTC. Translated: CASSFSRGSQETQYF.

This clone appeared once. The V gene is TRBV7-2, the J gene TRBJ1-2, with D unresolved. V lost 5 bases and J lost 7, with 14 bases in between. CDR3 size: 13 residues. Germline V gene data show CDR1 as SGHTA and CDR2 as FQGNSA. CDR3 sequence (DNA): TGTGCCAGCAGCCTCGGACTACTAAGTGGCTACACCTTC. It codes for CASSLGLLSGYTF.

The chain combines TRBV7-2 with TRBJ2-5, with TRBD2 identical over 10 bases. Germline V lookup: CDR1 SGHTA, CDR2 FQGNSA. The CDR3 runs 16 residues. Trimming took 1 base from V and 5 from J; bases not matched to a gene: 7. CDR3 loop: CASSLGTSGNVETQYF. The CDR3 DNA sequence: TGTGCCAGCAGCTTAGGAACTAGCGGGAATGTGGAGACCCAGTACTTC.

The chain carries TRBV11-1 and TRBJ2-4, with D tentatively TRBD2 (6 bases). Germline CDR1 and CDR2: SGHAT and FQDESV (reference sequence). This CDR3 is 16 amino acids long. V was shortened by 8 bases and J by 0 bases, with 17 bases between the two germline ends. CDR3 sequence (DNA): TGTGCCAGCTCTTTACTAGCCGGGGGAGCCAAAAACATTCAGTACTTC. It specifies CASSLLAGGAKNIQYF.

This chain joins TRBV28 and TRBJ2-5; possibly TRBD2 for D (6 bases). This CDR3 region has 14 residues. The germline gives CDR1 MDHEN, CDR2 SYDVKM. Trimming stripped 8 bases from V and 5 bases from J, with 18 bases between. The CDR3 is CASQQHGGTETQYF. The CDR3 nucleotides read TGTGCCAGCCAACAGCACGGCGGGACCGAGACCCAGTACTTC.

The chain is built from TRBV7-2 and TRBJ2-1; 9 nucleotides align to TRBD2. This CDR3 spans 13 amino acids. J was trimmed by 7 bases and V by 7 bases; bases with no gene match: 5. CDR1 and CDR2 from the germline V gene are SGHTA and FQGNSA. DNA for the CDR3: TGTGCCAGCACCCCGGGACTAGCAAATGAGCAGTTCTTC. Protein product: CASTPGLANEQFF.

This clone came up once. This sequence joins TRBV6-5 and TRBJ1-5; TRBD1 aligns across 9 bases. This CDR3 contains 14 residues. Germline V gene data show CDR1 as MNHEY and CDR2 as SVGAGI. The J segment lost 7 bases and the V segment lost 6 bases, leaving 7 bases of the junction unmatched. The chain's CDR3 is CASSRTGDGQPQHF. CDR3 nucleotide sequence: TGTGCCAGCAGCCGGACAGGGGATGGGCAGCCCCAGCATTTT.

The chain uses TRBV7-9 and TRBJ1-3; TRBD1 agrees at 7 bases. CDR3 length: 13 amino acids. The V and J ends lost 5 bases and 6 bases, in that order; junction bases with no gene match: 4. CDR1 and CDR2 from the germline V gene are SEHNR and FQNEAQ (reference sequence). The CDR3 protein is CASSPDRVNTIYF. The CDR3 DNA follows: TGTGCCAGCAGCCCTGACAGGGTAAACACCATATATTTT.

The V gene is TRBV30, the J gene TRBJ2-2; TRBD2 agrees at 12 bases. Germline CDR1 is GTSNPN and CDR2 is SVGIG (reference sequence). CDR3 size: 14 residues. Trimming removed 3 bases from V and 6 bases from J; junction bases left unmatched: 2. Here the CDR3 reads CAWRSSGRAGELFF. The CDR3 DNA sequence: TGTGCCTGGAGGTCTAGCGGGAGGGCCGGGGAGCTGTTTTTT.

The chain combines TRBV19 with TRBJ1-1; TRBD1 matches 8 bases. CDR1 is LNHDA and CDR2 is SQIVND in the germline V gene (reference sequence). The V segment lost 1 base and the J segment 2 bases; nucleotides outside the gene matches: 6. The CDR3 totals 16 residues. The CDR3 loop reads CASSIVPGQGNTEAFF. CDR3 bases: TGTGCCAGTAGTATAGTTCCCGGACAGGGCAACACTGAAGCTTTCTTT.

The chain is built from TRBV12-3 or TRBV12-4 and TRBJ1-5; D unclear. This CDR3 is 13 amino acids long. V was clipped by 3 bases and J by 7 bases, with 10 bases between them. CDR3 coding DNA: TGTGCCAGCAGTTTTGCCGGAGAACAGCCCCAGCATTTT. This translates into CASSFAGEQPQHF.

This clone has only a few counts. This chain uses TRBV3-1 (or the pseudogene TRBV3-2) with TRBJ2-2; D is unresolved. CDR3 size: 13 residues. Trimming left V 0 bases short and J 14 bases short, with 13 bases between. Germline V gene lookup returns CDR1 LGHDT and CDR2 YNNKEL (reference sequence). The CDR3 spells CASSQDQETPLFF. The CDR3 bases are TGTGCCAGCAGCCAAGATCAAGAGACACCACTGTTTTTT.

In this sample, this clone turned up a few times. The chain couples TRBV19 to TRBJ1-1, with D possibly being TRBD1 (5 bases). CDR3 length: 16 amino acids. Germline V gene lookup returns CDR1 LNHDA and CDR2 SQIVND (reference sequence). Between the trimmed V and J ends, which lost 7 bases and 7 bases, there was a span of 25 bases. CDR3 in amino acids: CASTSRQGGSRDEAFF. The CDR3 DNA reads TGTGCCAGTACTAGTAGGCAGGGCGGGAGTCGGGATGAAGCTTTCTTT.

This clone was counted many times. CDR3 bases: TGTGCCACCAGCAGGGGAGGTACCGACAGGGGCCCATTCTACGAGCAGTACTTC. Its protein product is CATSRGGTDRGPFYEQYF. The rearrangement uses TRBV15 and TRBJ2-7; 8 bases map to TRBD1. V shed 3 bases, J shed 3 bases, and the junction held 16 bases outside the gene matches. From germline, CDR1 is LNHNV and CDR2 YYDKDF (reference sequence). The CDR3 is 18 amino acids.

Here the CDR3 reads CASSLGRSYEQYF. The CDR3 nucleotides read TGTGCCAGCAGCTTGGGGAGGTCCTACGAGCAGTACTTC. The chain is built from TRBV7-2 and TRBJ2-7; a weak D match, TRBD2 (6 bases). V was cut by 3 bases and J by 1 base, with 7 bases left in between. The CDR3 has 13 residues. CDR1 and CDR2 (germline): SGHTA, FQGNSA.

The V gene is TRBV30, the J gene TRBJ1-2; 12 nucleotides agree with TRBD1. The CDR3 is 15 residues long. Germline values: CDR1 GTSNPN, CDR2 SVGIG (reference sequence). The V and J ends lost 3 bases and 8 bases, in that order; junction bases with no gene match: 10. The CDR3 sequence: CAWSAGTGGWSGYTF. CDR3 DNA sequence: TGTGCCTGGAGCGCCGGGACAGGGGGCTGGAGCGGCTACACCTTC.

The chain uses TRBV19 and TRBJ2-5, with 7 bases that match TRBD2. The CDR3 length is 14 residues. J was trimmed by 4 bases and V by 3 bases; bases with no gene match: 5. CDR1 is LNHDA and CDR2 is SQIVND in the germline V gene (reference sequence). CDR3 nucleotide sequence: TGTGCCAGTAGTATCGGCGGGGGAGGAGAGACCCAGTACTTC. Protein: CASSIGGGGETQYF. The variable domain in full, completed from reference TRBV19 and TRBJ2-5, reads DGGITQSPKYLFRKEGQNVTLSCEQNLNHDAMYWYRQDPGQGLRLIYYSQIVNDFQKGDIAEGYSVSREKKESFPLTVTSAQKNPTAFYLCASSIGGGGETQYFGPGTRLLVL.

This chain joins TRBV19 and TRBJ1-1; D not certain. The CDR3 contains 11 residues. In germline, CDR1 is LNHDA, CDR2 SQIVND (reference sequence). The V and J ends lost 2 bases and 8 bases respectively, with 6 bases between them. The CDR3 here is CASSIRREAFF. The DNA for the CDR3 is TGTGCCAGTAGTATAAGGAGGGAAGCTTTCTTT. Full variable domain (missing parts from reference TRBV19 and TRBJ1-1): DGGITQSPKYLFRKEGQNVTLSCEQNLNHDAMYWYRQDPGQGLRLIYYSQIVNDFQKGDIAEGYSVSREKKESFPLTVTSAQKNPTAFYLCASSIRREAFFGQGTRLTVV.

The chain has TRBV12-5 and TRBJ2-7, with D maybe TRBD2 (7 bases). Germline V gene lookup returns CDR1 LGHNT and CDR2 FRNRAP. CDR3 length: 14 residues. Trimming removed 5 bases from V and 1 base from J, with 12 bases in between. The CDR3 DNA follows: TGTGCTAGTGGTCCCAGGGGAGGGTCCTACGAGCAGTACTTC. Translating gives CASGPRGGSYEQYF. Full variable domain (outside the CDR3, taken from reference TRBV12-5 and TRBJ2-7): DARVTQTPRHKVTEMGQEVTMRCQPILGHNTVFWYRQTMMQGLELLAYFRNRAPLDDSGMPKDRFSAEMPDATLATLKIQPSEPRDSAVYFCASGPRGGSYEQYFGPGTRLTVT.

This clone was detected ten times or more. The chain uses TRBV2 and TRBJ1-1; maybe TRBD1 (6 bases). V was cut by 3 bases and J by 5 bases, with 19 bases left in between. The CDR3 is 16 residues long. Germline assignment: CDR1 SNHLY and CDR2 FYNNEI. CDR3 bases: TGTGCCAGCAGTGACCAGGGGCGACTGGGCTTTACTGAAGCTTTCTTT. Protein: CASSDQGRLGFTEAFF.

The rearrangement joins TRBV6-5 to TRBJ1-4, with D possibly TRBD1 on 6 matching bases. Per the germline V gene, CDR1 is MNHEY and CDR2 is SVGAGI. CDR3 length: 16 residues. Trimming left V 4 bases short and J 7 bases short, with 19 bases between. CDR3 protein: CASSSHRDVSGEKLFF. The CDR3 coding sequence is TGTGCCAGCAGTTCCCACAGGGACGTTTCGGGTGAAAAACTGTTTTTT.